The clone carrying this T cell receptor beta chain was counted only a few times. Its antigen is unidentified. TCRdb analysed the reads with MiXCR anew, one entry per CDR3 protein. Of approximately 600,000 distinct CDR3 sequences listed, over 35% are singletons. This entry is derived from a study of T cell repertoires in cytomegalovirus infection. The wider study: Recently identified HLA-C-restricted and well-studied HLA-B-restricted CMV epitopes were used.

V dropped 1 base and J dropped 10 bases, with 4 bases sitting between them. This CDR3 spans 11 amino acids. The germline V gene encodes CDR1 SGHVS and CDR2 FNYEAQ. The gene calls are TRBV7-6 and TRBJ1-4; D is uncertain. The TCR was taken from a human donor in good health (CMV status not recorded). Some clones in this sample may be carry-over from other donors' samples. Sample: cultured PBMCs, taken from culture after CMV antigen stimulation. The CDR3, as DNA: TGTGCCAGCAGCTTAGTGGGAAAACTGTTTTTT. This encodes CASSLVGKLFF. The variable domain in full, with the rest retrieved from reference TRBV7-6 and TRBJ1-4, is GAGVSQSPRYKVTKRGQDVALRCDPISGHVSLYWYRQALGQGPEFLTYFNYEAQQDKSGLPNDRFSAERPEGSISTLTIQRTEQRDSAMYRCASSLVGKLFFGSGTQLSVL.